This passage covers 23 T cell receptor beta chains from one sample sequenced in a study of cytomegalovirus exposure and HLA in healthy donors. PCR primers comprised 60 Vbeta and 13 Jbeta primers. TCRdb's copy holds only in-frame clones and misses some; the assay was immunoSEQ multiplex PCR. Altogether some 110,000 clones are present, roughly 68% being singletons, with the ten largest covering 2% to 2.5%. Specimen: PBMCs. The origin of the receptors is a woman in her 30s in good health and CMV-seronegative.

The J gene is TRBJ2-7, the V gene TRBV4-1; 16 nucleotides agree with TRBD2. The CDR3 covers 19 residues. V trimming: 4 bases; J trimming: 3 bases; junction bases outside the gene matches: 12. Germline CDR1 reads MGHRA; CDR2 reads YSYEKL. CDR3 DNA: TGCGCCAGCAGCCTGCCCGGGACTAGCGGGAGGGAGGGTATCTACGAGCAGTACTTC. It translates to CASSLPGTSGREGIYEQYF.

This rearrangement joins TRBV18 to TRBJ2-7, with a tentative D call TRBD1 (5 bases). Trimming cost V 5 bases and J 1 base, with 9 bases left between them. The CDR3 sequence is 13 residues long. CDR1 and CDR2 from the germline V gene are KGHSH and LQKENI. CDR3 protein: CASSETVSYEQYF. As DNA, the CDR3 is TGTGCCAGCTCAGAGACAGTTTCCTACGAGCAGTACTTC.

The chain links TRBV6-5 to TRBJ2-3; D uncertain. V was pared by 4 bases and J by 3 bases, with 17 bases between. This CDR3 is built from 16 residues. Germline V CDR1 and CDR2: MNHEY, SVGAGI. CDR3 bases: TGTGCCAGCAGTTCAAAGGAGTTGATCGGGACAGATACGCAGTATTTT. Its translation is CASSSKELIGTDTQYF.

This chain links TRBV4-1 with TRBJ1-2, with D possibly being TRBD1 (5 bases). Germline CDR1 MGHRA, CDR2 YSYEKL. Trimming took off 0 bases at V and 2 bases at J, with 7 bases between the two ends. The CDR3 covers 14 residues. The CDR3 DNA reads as TGCGCCAGCAGCCAAGATAGACAGAACTATGGCTACACCTTC. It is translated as CASSQDRQNYGYTF.

Here the CDR3 DNA reads TGTGCCAGCAGTTTACGCCATGCGGGGGTGGACTACAATGAGCAGTTCTTC. It encodes CASSLRHAGVDYNEQFF. The rearrangement links TRBV28 to TRBJ2-1; 7 bases align to TRBD2. The junction had 10 bases not matched to a gene; V was cut back by 2 bases and J by 3 bases. CDR1 is MDHEN, CDR2 SYDVKM, per germline. This CDR3 contains 17 residues.

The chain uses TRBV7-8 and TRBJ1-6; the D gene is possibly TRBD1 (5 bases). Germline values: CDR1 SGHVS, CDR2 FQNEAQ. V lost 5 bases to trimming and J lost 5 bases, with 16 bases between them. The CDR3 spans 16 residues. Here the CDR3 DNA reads TGTGCCAGCAGCCCCAAGGGGAGGGTTGATAATTCACCCCTCCACTTT. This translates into CASSPKGRVDNSPLHF.

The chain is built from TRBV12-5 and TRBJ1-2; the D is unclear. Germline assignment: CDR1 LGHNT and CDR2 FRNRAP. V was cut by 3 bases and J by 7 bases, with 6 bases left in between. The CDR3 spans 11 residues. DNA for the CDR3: TGTGCTAGTGGTTTTGAGGGTGGCTACACCTTC. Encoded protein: CASGFEGGYTF.

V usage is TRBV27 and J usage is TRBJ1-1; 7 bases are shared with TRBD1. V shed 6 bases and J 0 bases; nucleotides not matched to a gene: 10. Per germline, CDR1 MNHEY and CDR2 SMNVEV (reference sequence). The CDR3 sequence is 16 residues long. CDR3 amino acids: CASSHQLTGLNTEAFF. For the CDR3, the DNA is TGTGCCAGCAGCCACCAGCTGACAGGGTTGAACACTGAAGCTTTCTTT.

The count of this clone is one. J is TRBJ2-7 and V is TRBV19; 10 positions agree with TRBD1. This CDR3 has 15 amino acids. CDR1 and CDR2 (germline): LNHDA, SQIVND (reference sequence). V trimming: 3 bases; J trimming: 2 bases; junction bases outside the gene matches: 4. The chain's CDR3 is CASSMTGTGAYEQYF. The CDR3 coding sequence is TGTGCCAGTAGTATGACCGGGACAGGGGCCTACGAGCAGTACTTC.

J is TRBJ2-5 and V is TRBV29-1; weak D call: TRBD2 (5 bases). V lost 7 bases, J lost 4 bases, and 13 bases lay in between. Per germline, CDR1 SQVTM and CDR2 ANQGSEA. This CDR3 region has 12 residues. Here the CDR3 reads CSAITRGETQYF. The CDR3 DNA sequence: TGCAGCGCCATAACTAGAGGAGAGACCCAGTACTTC. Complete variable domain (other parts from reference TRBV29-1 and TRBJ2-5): SAVISQKPSRDICQRGTSLTIQCQVDSQVTMMFWYRQQPGQSLTLIATANQGSEATYESGFVIDKFPISRPNLTFSTLTVSNMSPEDSSIYLCSAITRGETQYFGPGTRLLVL.

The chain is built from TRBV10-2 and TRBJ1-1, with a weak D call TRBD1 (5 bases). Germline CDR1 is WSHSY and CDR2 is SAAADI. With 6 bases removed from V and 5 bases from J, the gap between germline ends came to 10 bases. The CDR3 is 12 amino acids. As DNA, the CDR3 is TGCGCCAGCAGGCAGTCAGGGACTGAAGCTTTCTTT. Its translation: CASRQSGTEAFF.

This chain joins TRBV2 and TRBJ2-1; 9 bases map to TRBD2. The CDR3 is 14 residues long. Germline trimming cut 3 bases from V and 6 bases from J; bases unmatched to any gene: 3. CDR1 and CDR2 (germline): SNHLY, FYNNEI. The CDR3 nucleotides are TGTGCCAGCAGTGAGCTAGCGGGGATCAATGAGCAGTTCTTC. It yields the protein CASSELAGINEQFF.

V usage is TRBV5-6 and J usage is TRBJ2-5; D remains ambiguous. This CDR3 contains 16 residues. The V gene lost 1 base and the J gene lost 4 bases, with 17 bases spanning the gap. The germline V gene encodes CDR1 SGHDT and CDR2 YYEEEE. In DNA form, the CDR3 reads TGTGCCAGCAGCTTGAGCCGGCTCTCTTGGAGAGAGACCCAGTACTTC. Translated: CASSLSRLSWRETQYF.

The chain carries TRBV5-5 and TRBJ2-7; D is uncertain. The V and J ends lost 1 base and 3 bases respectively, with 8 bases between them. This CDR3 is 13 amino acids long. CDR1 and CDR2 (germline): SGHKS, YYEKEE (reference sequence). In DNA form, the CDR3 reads TGTGCCAGCAGCTTGTCGGTAAGCTACGAGCAGTACTTC. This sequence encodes CASSLSVSYEQYF. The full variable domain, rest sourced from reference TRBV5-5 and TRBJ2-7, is DAGVTQSPTHLIKTRGQQVTLRCSPISGHKSVSWYQQVLGQGPQFIFQYYEKEERGRGNFPDRFSARQFPNYSSELNVNALLLGDSALYLCASSLSVSYEQYFGPGTRLTVT.

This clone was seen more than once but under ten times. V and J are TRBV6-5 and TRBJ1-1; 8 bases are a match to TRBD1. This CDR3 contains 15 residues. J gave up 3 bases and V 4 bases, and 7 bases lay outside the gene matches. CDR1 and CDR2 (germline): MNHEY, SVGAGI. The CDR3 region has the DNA TGTGCCAGCAGTTCGACAGGGGTATGGTACACTGAAGCTTTCTTT. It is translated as CASSSTGVWYTEAFF.

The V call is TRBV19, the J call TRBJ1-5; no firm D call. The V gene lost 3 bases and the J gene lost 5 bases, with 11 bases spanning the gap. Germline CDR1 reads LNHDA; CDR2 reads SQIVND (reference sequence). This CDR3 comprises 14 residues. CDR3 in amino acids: CASSISGFDQPQHF. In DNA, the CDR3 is TGTGCCAGTAGTATTTCGGGGTTCGATCAGCCCCAGCATTTT. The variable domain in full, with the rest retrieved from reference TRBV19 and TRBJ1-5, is DGGITQSPKYLFRKEGQNVTLSCEQNLNHDAMYWYRQDPGQGLRLIYYSQIVNDFQKGDIAEGYSVSREKKESFPLTVTSAQKNPTAFYLCASSISGFDQPQHFGDGTRLSIL.

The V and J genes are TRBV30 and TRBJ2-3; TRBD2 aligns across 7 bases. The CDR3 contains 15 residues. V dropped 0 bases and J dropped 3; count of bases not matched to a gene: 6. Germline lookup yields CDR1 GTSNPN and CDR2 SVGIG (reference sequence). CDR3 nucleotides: TGTGCCTGGAGTGTACGCGGGAGCCTAACAGATACGCAGTATTTT. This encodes CAWSVRGSLTDTQYF. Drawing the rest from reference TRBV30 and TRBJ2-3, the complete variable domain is SQTIHQWPATLVQPVGSPLSLECTVEGTSNPNLYWYRQAAGRGLQLLFYSVGIGQISSEVPQNLSASRPQDRQFILSSKKLLLSDSGFYLCAWSVRGSLTDTQYFGPGTRLTVL.

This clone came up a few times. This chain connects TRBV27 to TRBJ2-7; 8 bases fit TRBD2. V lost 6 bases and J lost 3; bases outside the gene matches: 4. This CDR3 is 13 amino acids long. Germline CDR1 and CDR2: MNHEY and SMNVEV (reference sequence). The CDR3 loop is CASSERELYEQYF. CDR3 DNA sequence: TGTGCCAGCAGCGAGCGGGAGCTCTACGAGCAGTACTTC.

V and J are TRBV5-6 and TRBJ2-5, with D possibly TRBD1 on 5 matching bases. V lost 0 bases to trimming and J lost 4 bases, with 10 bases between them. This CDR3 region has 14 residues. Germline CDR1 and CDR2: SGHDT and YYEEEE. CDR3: CASSLGQGGETQYF. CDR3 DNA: TGTGCCAGCAGCTTGGGGCAGGGTGGAGAGACCCAGTACTTC.

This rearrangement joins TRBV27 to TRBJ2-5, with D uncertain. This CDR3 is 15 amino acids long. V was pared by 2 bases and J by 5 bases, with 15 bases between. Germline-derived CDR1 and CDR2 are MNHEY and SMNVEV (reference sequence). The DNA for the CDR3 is TGTGCCAGCAGTTTACGCGGAGAGGAACTTGAGACCCAGTACTTC. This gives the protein CASSLRGEELETQYF.

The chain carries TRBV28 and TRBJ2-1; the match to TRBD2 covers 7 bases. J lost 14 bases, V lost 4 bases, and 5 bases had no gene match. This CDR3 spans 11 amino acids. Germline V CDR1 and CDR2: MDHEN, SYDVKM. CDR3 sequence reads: CASSYRDYEFF. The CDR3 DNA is TGTGCCAGCAGTTACCGGGACTACGAGTTCTTC.

CDR3 amino acids: CASSPRLGSSTDTQYF. The CDR3 nucleotides read TGTGCCAGCAGCCCGAGACTAGGATCGAGCACAGATACGCAGTATTTT. The chain couples TRBV11-2 to TRBJ2-3; a weak D match, TRBD2 (6 bases). The CDR3 length is 16 residues. V dropped 5 bases and J dropped 0 bases, with 15 bases sitting between them. Germline assignment: CDR1 SGHAT and CDR2 FQNNGV.

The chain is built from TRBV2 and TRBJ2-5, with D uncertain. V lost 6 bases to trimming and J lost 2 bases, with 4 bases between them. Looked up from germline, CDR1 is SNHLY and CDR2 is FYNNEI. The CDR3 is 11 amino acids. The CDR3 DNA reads TGTGCCAGCAGATTACAAGAGACCCAGTACTTC. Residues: CASRLQETQYF.